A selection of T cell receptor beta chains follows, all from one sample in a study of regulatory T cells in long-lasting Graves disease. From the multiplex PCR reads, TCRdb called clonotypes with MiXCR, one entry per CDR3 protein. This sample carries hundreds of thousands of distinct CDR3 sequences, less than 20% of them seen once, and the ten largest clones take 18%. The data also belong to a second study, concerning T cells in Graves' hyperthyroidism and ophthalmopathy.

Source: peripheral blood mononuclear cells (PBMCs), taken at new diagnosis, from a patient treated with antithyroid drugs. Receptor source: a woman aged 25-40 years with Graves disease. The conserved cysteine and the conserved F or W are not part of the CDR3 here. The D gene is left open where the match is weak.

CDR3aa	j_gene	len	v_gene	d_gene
ASSSPMVTTDTQY	TRBJ2-3	13	TRBV7-9	-
ASRKGGDQPQH	TRBJ1-5	11	TRBV10-2	-
ASSDQGVGIEQF	TRBJ2-1	12	TRBV18	-
ASSQEGLGLAGPASLHEQF	TRBJ2-1	19	TRBV3-1	TRBD2
ASRPSGRQGLEQF	TRBJ2-1	13	TRBV19	TRBD2
SAILAPHNEQF	TRBJ2-1	11	TRBV20-1	-
AISNDGQGGEKLF	TRBJ1-4	13	TRBV10-3	TRBD1
ASSFSWSGSYNEQF	TRBJ2-1	14	TRBV12-3/TRBV12-4	-
ASSHASGDPPYEQY	TRBJ2-7	14	TRBV3-1	TRBD2
ASSVRDRWGEKLF	TRBJ1-4	13	TRBV9	-
ASRKAVGSYEQY	TRBJ2-7	12	TRBV6-1	-
ASSPQGTFNYGYT	TRBJ1-2	13	TRBV18	-
ASSLATVFQETQY	TRBJ2-5	13	TRBV7-9	-
ASSPTQGRTEAF	TRBJ1-1	12	TRBV13	-
ASSPDSEDEKLF	TRBJ1-4	12	TRBV28	-
ASSPTGGISPLH	TRBJ1-6	12	TRBV3-1	TRBD1
ASSLGQLSHYEQY	TRBJ2-7	13	TRBV28	-
AISEPRKHNKNTEAF	TRBJ1-1	15	TRBV10-3	-
ARSRRPNEKLF	TRBJ1-4	11	TRBV11-3	-
ASTQGQDTARFYGYT	TRBJ1-2	15	TRBV3-1	TRBD1
ASSKTAVPNGYT	TRBJ1-2	12	TRBV19	-
ASSYEGAEAF	TRBJ1-1	10	TRBV6-5	-
SARDWSGAGLSYEQY	TRBJ2-7	15	TRBV20-1	-
ASSFGLAGTEGTDTQY	TRBJ2-3	16	TRBV6-5	TRBD2
SARDRGFSANEQF	TRBJ2-1	13	TRBV20-1	-
SARDWGARGNTQY	TRBJ2-3	13	TRBV20-1	-
ANSSGGGINQPQH	TRBJ1-5	13	TRBV6-2/TRBV6-3	-
SVERGPRTEAF	TRBJ1-1	11	TRBV29-1	-
ASSLTGTSSYEQY	TRBJ2-7	13	TRBV7-6	-
ASRPGLAVSSYEQY	TRBJ2-7	14	TRBV5-1	TRBD2
ASRVLMEIMNTEAF	TRBJ1-1	14	TRBV2	-
ASSPPRTSGQNIQY	TRBJ2-4	14	TRBV4-1	TRBD2
ASSEAPYEQY	TRBJ2-7	10	TRBV2	-
AWSVGGIKPQH	TRBJ1-5	11	TRBV30	-
ASSALGMRGYEQY	TRBJ2-7	13	TRBV11-2	-
AWSPGQGADNEQF	TRBJ2-1	13	TRBV30	TRBD1
SARGQGVNTEAF	TRBJ1-1	12	TRBV20-1	TRBD1
ASRLLWGPGYEQY	TRBJ2-7	13	TRBV28	-
ASSLRDRAYGSPYEQY	TRBJ2-7	16	TRBV27	TRBD1